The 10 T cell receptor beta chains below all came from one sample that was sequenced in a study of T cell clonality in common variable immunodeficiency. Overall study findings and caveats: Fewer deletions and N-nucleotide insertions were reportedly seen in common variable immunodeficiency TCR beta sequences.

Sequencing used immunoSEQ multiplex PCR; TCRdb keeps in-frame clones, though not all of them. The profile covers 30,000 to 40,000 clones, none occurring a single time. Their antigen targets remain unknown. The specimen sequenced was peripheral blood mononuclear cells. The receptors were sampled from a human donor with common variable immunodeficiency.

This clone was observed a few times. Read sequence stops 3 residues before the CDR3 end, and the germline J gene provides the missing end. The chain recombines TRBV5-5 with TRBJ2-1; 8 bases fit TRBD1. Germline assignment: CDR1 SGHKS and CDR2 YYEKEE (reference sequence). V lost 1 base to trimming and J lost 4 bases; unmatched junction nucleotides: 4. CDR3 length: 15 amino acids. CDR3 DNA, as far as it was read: TGTGCCAGCAGCTTGCCAGGGGGCGCATACAATGAG. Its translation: CASSLPGGAYNE. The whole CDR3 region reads CASSLPGGAYNEQFF.

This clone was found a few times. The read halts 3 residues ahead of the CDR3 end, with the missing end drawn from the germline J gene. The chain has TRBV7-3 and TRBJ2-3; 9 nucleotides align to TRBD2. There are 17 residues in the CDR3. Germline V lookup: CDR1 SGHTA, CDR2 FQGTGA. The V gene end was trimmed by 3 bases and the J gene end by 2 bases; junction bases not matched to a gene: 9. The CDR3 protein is CASSLREAGGNTDTQYF. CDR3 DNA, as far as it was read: TGTGCCAGCAGCTTGAGAGAAGCGGGAGGTAACACAGATACG.

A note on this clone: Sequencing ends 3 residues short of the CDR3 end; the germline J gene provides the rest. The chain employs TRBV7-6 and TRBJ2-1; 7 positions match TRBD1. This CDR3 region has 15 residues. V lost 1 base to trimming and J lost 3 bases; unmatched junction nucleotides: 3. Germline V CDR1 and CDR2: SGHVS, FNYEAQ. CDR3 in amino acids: CASSLDGTVYNEQFF. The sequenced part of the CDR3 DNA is TGTGCCAGCAGCTTAGACGGGACAGTCTACAATGAG.

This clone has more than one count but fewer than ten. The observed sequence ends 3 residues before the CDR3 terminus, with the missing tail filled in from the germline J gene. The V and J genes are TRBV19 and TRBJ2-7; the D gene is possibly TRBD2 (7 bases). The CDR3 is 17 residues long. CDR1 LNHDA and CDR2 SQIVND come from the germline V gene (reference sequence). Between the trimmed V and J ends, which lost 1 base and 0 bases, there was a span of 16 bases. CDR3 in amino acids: CASSIGSGGHFSYEQYF. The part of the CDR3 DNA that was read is TGTGCCAGTAGTATAGGGTCGGGGGGCCATTTCTCCTACGAG.

This CDR3 reads CASRPDSPGETQYF. Partial CDR3 DNA: TGTGCCAGTAGGCCTGACAGCCCGGGAGAGACC. V gene TRBV19 combines with J gene TRBJ2-5; D is perhaps TRBD1 (5 bases). The read ends 3 residues shy of where the CDR3 ends; the end is completed using the germline J gene. CDR3 length: 14 residues. Germline values: CDR1 LNHDA, CDR2 SQIVND (reference sequence). V lost 6 bases and J lost 4, with 15 bases in between.

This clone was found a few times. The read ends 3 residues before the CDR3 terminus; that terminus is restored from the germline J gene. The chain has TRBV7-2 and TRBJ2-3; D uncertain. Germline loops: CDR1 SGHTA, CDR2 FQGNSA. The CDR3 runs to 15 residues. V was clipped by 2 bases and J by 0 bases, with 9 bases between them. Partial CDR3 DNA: TGTGCCAGCAGCTTAATTGCGAGAAGCACAGATACG. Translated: CASSLIARSTDT. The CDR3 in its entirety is CASSLIARSTDTQYF.

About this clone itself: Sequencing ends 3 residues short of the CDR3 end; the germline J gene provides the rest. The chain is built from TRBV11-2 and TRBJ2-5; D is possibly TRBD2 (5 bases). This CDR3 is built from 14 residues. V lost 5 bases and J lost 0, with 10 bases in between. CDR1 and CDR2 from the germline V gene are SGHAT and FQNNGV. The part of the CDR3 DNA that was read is TGTGCCAGCAGCCACCAACTAGACCAAGAGACC. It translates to CASSHQLDQET. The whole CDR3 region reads CASSHQLDQETQYF.

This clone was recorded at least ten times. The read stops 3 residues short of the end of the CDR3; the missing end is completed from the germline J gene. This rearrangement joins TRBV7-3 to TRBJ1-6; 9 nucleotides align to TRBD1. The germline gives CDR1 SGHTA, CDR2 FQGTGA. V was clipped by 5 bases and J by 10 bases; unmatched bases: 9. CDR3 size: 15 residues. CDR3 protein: CASSLGQGSRSPLHF. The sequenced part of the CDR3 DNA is TGTGCCAGCAGCCTCGGACAGGGGAGTCGGTCACCC.

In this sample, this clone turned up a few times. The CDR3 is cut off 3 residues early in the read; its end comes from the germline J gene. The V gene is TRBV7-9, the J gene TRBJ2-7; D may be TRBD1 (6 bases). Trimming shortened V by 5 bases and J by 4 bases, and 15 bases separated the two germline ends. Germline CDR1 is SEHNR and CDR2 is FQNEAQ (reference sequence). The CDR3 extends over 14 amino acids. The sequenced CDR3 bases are TGTGCCAGCAGCGTAACGGGACAAAGATACGAG. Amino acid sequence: CASSVTGQRYE. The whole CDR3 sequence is CASSVTGQRYEQYF. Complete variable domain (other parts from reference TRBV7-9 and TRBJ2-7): DTGVSQNPRHKITKRGQNVTFRCDPISEHNRLYWYRQTLGQGPEFLTYFQNEAQLEKSRLLSDRFSAERPKGSFSTLEIQRTEQGDSAMYLCASSVTGQRYEQYFGPGTRLTVT.

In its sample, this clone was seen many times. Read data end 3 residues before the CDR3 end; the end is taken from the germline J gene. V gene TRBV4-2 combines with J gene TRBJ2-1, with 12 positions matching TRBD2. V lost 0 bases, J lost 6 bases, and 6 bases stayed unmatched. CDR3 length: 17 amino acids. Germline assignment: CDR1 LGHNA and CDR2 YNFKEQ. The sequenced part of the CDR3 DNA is TGTGCCAGCAGCCAAGATCAGGCTAGCGGGAGGGTCAATGAG. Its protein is CASSQDQASGRVNE. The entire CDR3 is CASSQDQASGRVNEQFF.